A single sample gave rise to the 18 T cell receptor beta chains below, sequenced in a study of CD8 T cells in ankylosing spondylitis (dated by TCRdb to the late 2010s). What the study reported, not specific to this receptor: Blood from ankylosing spondylitis patients appeared to be characterized by a TCR beta motif made up of several highly homologous amino acid variants.

No antigen has been assigned to these receptors. The method was 5' RACE. These reads were obtained on an Illumina HiSeq 2500. The raw public data were reprocessed by TCRdb itself: fastp quality trimming at Q25, MiXCR clonotype calling, in-frame beta chains only. Rows matching on CDR3 protein sequence are summarized as one entry with the most common DNA and genes. Counted in this sample were around 540,000 distinct CDR3 sequences; 9.5% to 15% of them appeared once. The top ten clones comprise over 6.5% of the sample. The sample was blood, either unsorted or a sorted T cell fraction (not recorded which). The receptors here all came from a male donor with ankylosing spondylitis.

The genes are TRBV4-2 and TRBJ2-7, with 7 bases matching TRBD2. CDR3 length equals 15 residues. V lost 3 bases, J lost 5 bases, and 10 bases stayed unmatched. Per germline, CDR1 LGHNA and CDR2 YNFKEQ. DNA of the CDR3: TGTGCCAGCAGCCAGCCGGGGGGATTATACGACGAGCAGTACTTC. Translated: CASSQPGGLYDEQYF.

This clonotype was observed a few times. V and J are TRBV30 and TRBJ1-5; D is uncertain. Germline-derived CDR1 and CDR2 are GTSNPN and SVGIG (reference sequence). This CDR3 region has 15 residues. V was pared by 0 bases and J by 5 bases, with 14 bases between. The CDR3 loop is CAWSVVGSLDQPQHF. The CDR3 coding sequence is TGTGCCTGGAGTGTAGTAGGCAGCCTCGATCAGCCCCAGCATTTT.

This clonotype was recorded a few times. The chain employs TRBV5-6 and TRBJ1-1; D is ambiguous. CDR1 and CDR2 from the germline V gene are SGHDT and YYEEEE. With 3 bases removed from V and 6 bases from J, the gap between germline ends came to 9 bases. This CDR3 spans 12 amino acids. The CDR3 region is CASSWSPSEAFF. CDR3 nucleotides: TGTGCCAGCAGCTGGTCCCCGTCTGAAGCTTTCTTT.

Concerning this clonotype itself: Germline and junction disagree at one end, which may indicate a read error. The chain has TRBV5-5 and TRBJ2-1; D is possibly TRBD1 or TRBD2 (5 bases each). Germline lookup yields CDR1 SGHKS and CDR2 YYEKEE (reference sequence). CDR3 length: 13 amino acids. As DNA, the CDR3 is TGTGCCAGCACCTTGAGTGTGGGGGATGAGCAGTTCTTC. This sequence encodes CASTLSVGDEQFF.

The chain uses TRBV21-1 and TRBJ2-3; the table's D call, TRBD2, was not checked against the DNA. TRBV21-1 is a known pseudogene. CDR3 length: 16 residues. The CDR3 spells CASSKGTRRRTDTQYF. The DNA for the CDR3 is TGTGCCAGCAGCAAAGGGACTAGAAGGCGCACAGATACGCAGTATTTT.

This rearrangement joins TRBV5-5 to TRBJ2-7, with 7 bases lining up with TRBD1. The CDR3 sequence is 14 residues long. V dropped 7 bases and J dropped 1; count of bases not matched to a gene: 8. Germline-derived CDR1 and CDR2 are SGHKS and YYEKEE (reference sequence). Here the CDR3 DNA reads TGTGCCAGCGGATACCGGGACAGATCCTACGAGCAGTACGTC. Translated: CASGYRDRSYEQYV.

In its sample, this clonotype was seen a few times. The genes are TRBV24-1 and TRBJ2-1, with TRBD2 identical over 9 bases. The CDR3 contains 17 residues. Germline V gene lookup returns CDR1 KGHDR and CDR2 SFDVKD. The junction had 8 bases not matched to a gene; V was cut back by 4 bases and J by 2 bases. The CDR3 sequence: CATSDRMTSGAYNEQFF. CDR3 DNA sequence: TGTGCCACCAGTGACCGCATGACTAGCGGAGCCTACAATGAGCAGTTCTTC.

The chain employs TRBV3-1 and TRBJ2-3; the match to TRBD2 covers 8 bases. This CDR3 region has 14 residues. V was clipped by 3 bases and J by 6 bases; unmatched bases: 5. CDR1 is LGHDT, CDR2 YNNKEL, per germline (reference sequence). The CDR3 DNA follows: TGTGCCAGCAGCCACCGGGAGGGCCAGGATACGCAGTATTTT. Amino acids: CASSHREGQDTQYF.

This clonotype was seen ten or more times. This chain's CDR3 is CASSGLSGGTEAFF. The CDR3 DNA follows: TGTGCCAGCAGCGGATTGTCAGGAGGAACTGAAGCTTTCTTT. This rearrangement joins TRBV12-3 or TRBV12-4 to TRBJ1-1; D gene ambiguous. CDR3 length: 14 residues. Trimming pared 6 bases from V and 5 bases from J, leaving 16 bases between.

In its sample, this clonotype was seen once. The rearrangement joins TRBV20-1 to TRBJ2-3, with D tentatively TRBD2 (6 bases). In germline, CDR1 is DFQATT, CDR2 SNEGSKA (reference sequence). CDR3 size: 16 residues. The V and J ends lost 3 bases and 1 base respectively, with 17 bases between them. The CDR3 protein is CSASRRRGGGTDTQYF. The CDR3 nucleotides are TGCAGTGCTAGCCGCCGGAGGGGAGGAGGCACAGATACGCAGTATTTT.

This clonotype was seen a few times. This chain uses TRBV4-1 with TRBJ1-4; a possible D gene is TRBD1 (6 bases). V gave up 5 bases and J gave up 7 bases, with 14 bases separating them. Germline CDR1 and CDR2: MGHRA and YSYEKL. The CDR3 has 14 residues. The CDR3 DNA is TGCGCCAGCAGCTCGGGGGGCGGAGGTGAAAAACTGTTTTTT. It is translated as CASSSGGGGEKLFF.

This clonotype was counted a few times. J is TRBJ2-1 and V is TRBV19, with TRBD2 matching 8 bases. V lost 7 bases to trimming and J lost 8 bases; unmatched junction nucleotides: 10. This CDR3 has 14 amino acids. Germline CDR1 LNHDA, CDR2 SQIVND (reference sequence). CDR3 DNA sequence: TGTGCCAGTACTGGCGGGAGGCCGGGTTATGAGCAGTTCTTC. Translated: CASTGGRPGYEQFF.

This clonotype was seen just once. The J gene is TRBJ2-1, the V gene TRBV5-1; 12 nucleotides match TRBD2. CDR1 and CDR2 (germline): SGHRS, YFSETQ. V dropped 3 bases and J dropped 7; count of bases not matched to a gene: 11. The CDR3 has 17 amino acids. CDR3 bases: TGCGCCAGCAGCTCCTTACCGACTAGCGGGAGTTGGAATGAGCAGTTCTTC. Amino acid sequence: CASSSLPTSGSWNEQFF.

The chain has TRBV7-6 and TRBJ2-1; D not resolved. The CDR3 has 14 amino acids. CDR1 SGHVS and CDR2 FNYEAQ come from the germline V gene. The V gene lost 5 bases and the J gene lost 0 bases, with 8 bases spanning the gap. The DNA of the CDR3 is TGTGCCAGCAGCCCGTTCGGCTCCTACAATGAGCAGTTCTTC. This translates into CASSPFGSYNEQFF.

This clonotype was observed many times. V usage is TRBV7-9 and J usage is TRBJ1-2, with D possibly being TRBD1 (5 bases). The V gene lost 5 bases and the J gene lost 3 bases, with 7 bases spanning the gap. Germline V gene data show CDR1 as SEHNR and CDR2 as FQNEAQ (reference sequence). This CDR3 has 12 residues. Written as DNA, the CDR3 is TGTGCCAGCAGCAAGACAGACTATGGCTACACCTTC. Amino acid sequence: CASSKTDYGYTF.

This clonotype was picked up a small number of times. Here the CDR3 DNA reads TGTGCCAGCAGTGAAAGCGATTGGACCTACAATGAGCAGTTCTTC. It is translated as CASSESDWTYNEQFF. The V call is TRBV2, the J call TRBJ2-1; D is unclear. The CDR3 has 15 amino acids. Looked up from germline, CDR1 is SNHLY and CDR2 is FYNNEI. V lost 2 bases to trimming and J lost 2 bases, with 10 bases between them.

This clonotype was recorded at least ten times. The chain combines TRBV6-4 with TRBJ2-2, with unresolved D. Trimming stripped 6 bases from V and 6 bases from J, with 11 bases between. The CDR3 is 13 amino acids. Per germline, CDR1 MRHNA and CDR2 SNTAGT. This chain's CDR3 is CASRGLGAGELFF. The CDR3 nucleotides read TGTGCCAGCAGGGGTTTAGGCGCCGGGGAGCTGTTTTTT.

The chain has TRBV12-5 and TRBJ1-1; 8 nucleotides match TRBD1. After removal of 3 bases from V and 8 bases from J, the junction contained 2 bases not matched to a gene. Germline CDR1 reads LGHNT; CDR2 reads FRNRAP. The CDR3 loop spans 12 amino acids. CDR3 sequence (DNA): TGTGCTAGTGGTTTATGGACAGGGGAAGCTTTCTTT. The encoded protein is CASGLWTGEAFF.